This T cell receptor (beta chain) was sequenced for a study of blood T cell repertoires in COVID-19. Overall study: Material from acute and convalescent COVID-19 was sourced from the United States, Italy and Spain. Nucleic acid was either cDNA or gDNA, and it came from T cells, B-cell-depleted T cells, or PBMCs.

As originally analysed: Using reference gene primer amplification, nucleated cell counts were estimated. The table came from immunoSEQ multiplex PCR; TCRdb's copy has only in-frame clones and leaves some out. V, J and clone size reflect that table, while D and trimming were determined from the DNA. The table lists approximately 160,000 clones, about 81% of them singletons. Sample: peripheral blood. The receptor was isolated from a human donor in a cohort sampled during active COVID-19.

The chain's CDR3 is CANREFRTDTQYF. CDR3 DNA: TGTGCCAACCGAGAATTTCGCACAGATACGCAGTATTTT. The chain couples TRBV2 to TRBJ2-3; D remains unclear. Germline CDR1 and CDR2: SNHLY and FYNNEI. The CDR3 is made up of 13 amino acids. The ends were cut back, 10 bases at V and 1 base at J, with 12 bases in the middle.